Included here is one T cell receptor beta chain sequence, with context. At one of its ends the junction is not consistent with the germline gene, which may arise from a read error. The CDR3 has 16 residues. CDR1 is DFQATT, CDR2 SNEGSKA, per germline (reference sequence). Primers used in a second PCR of roughly 7 to 11 cycles were a sample-barcoded 5' primer and a J-beta primer mix. TCRdb passed the 5' RACE reads through MiXCR, listing each CDR3 protein once. The top ten hold approximately 15% of the sample, which has roughly 640,000 distinct CDR3 sequences, under 30% seen once. The data were taken from a study of blood T cells in healthy people across ages.

This TCR was recovered from a woman of 80 years or more in good health. The chain couples TRBV20-1 to TRBJ1-5; 7 bases fit TRBD1. The specimen was blood. CDR3 DNA sequence: TGCAGTGCCAGAGACGGTAGGGGGCGGGATAGTCAGCCCCAGCATTTT. It translates to CSARDGRGRDSQPQHF.